This TCR beta chain derives from a study of response to subunit inactivated influenza vaccine. The CDR3 loop spans 14 amino acids. V was shortened by 4 bases and J by 0 bases, with 9 bases between the two germline ends. MiXCR was run by TCRdb on the RT-PCR reads, yielding one entry per CDR3 protein. Of 500,000 to 600,000 distinct CDR3 sequences listed, 10% to 12% are singletons. This sample was shared with a second study, whose subject was T cells expressing NK-cell markers. Per that paper: The authors generated TCR beta cDNA through 5'RACE template switching with UMIs.

The sequence derives from a man aged 50 to 60 who received an inactivated influenza vaccine. This chain connects TRBV12-3 or TRBV12-4 to TRBJ1-2, with unresolved D. The sample in question was PBMCs from blood, obtained on the day of vaccination. DNA for the CDR3: TGTGCCAGCAGTTCGGCAGAGACTAACTATGGCTACACCTTC. This gives the protein CASSSAETNYGYTF.